These 5 T cell receptor beta chains share one sample of origin, sequenced in a study of blood T cell repertoires in COVID-19. Sequencing was performed with immunoSEQ multiplex PCR; in TCRdb, only in-frame clones are kept and a portion is missing. The sample includes hundreds of thousands of clones, roughly 90% of them seen just once. Sequencing used PBMCs or T cells enriched from blood (not recorded which). Receptor source: a woman aged 30 to 39 who had recovered from COVID-19.

For this clone: Other DNA sequences in this specimen translate into the identical CDR3. J is TRBJ2-1 and V is TRBV5-1; no clear D. The CDR3 is 14 amino acids. CDR1 SGHRS and CDR2 YFSETQ come from the germline V gene. Trimming left V 2 bases short and J 0 bases short, with 6 bases between. The CDR3 protein is CASSLVSSYNEQFF. The CDR3 nucleotides read TGCGCCAGCAGCTTAGTGAGCTCCTACAATGAGCAGTTCTTC.

This chain links TRBV7-9 with TRBJ2-2; no clear D. Between the trimmed V and J ends, which lost 5 bases and 0 bases, there was a span of 7 bases. This CDR3 spans 14 amino acids. Germline V gives CDR1 SEHNR, CDR2 FQNEAQ (reference sequence). The CDR3 sequence is CASSPPPNTGELFF. As DNA, the CDR3 is TGTGCCAGCAGCCCCCCTCCGAACACCGGGGAGCTGTTTTTT.

The chain joins TRBV7-2 to TRBJ2-3; 13 bases align to TRBD2. The length of the CDR3 is 16 residues. The germline V gene has CDR1 SGHTA and CDR2 FQGNSA. The trim removed 5 bases at V and 6 bases at J, leaving 8 bases unmatched. CDR3 sequence: CASSERLAGGGDTQYF. In nucleotides, the CDR3 is TGTGCCAGCAGCGAACGACTAGCGGGGGGAGGGGATACGCAGTATTTT.

V gene TRBV7-6 combines with J gene TRBJ2-7, with 7 bases identical to TRBD2. Looked up from germline, CDR1 is SGHVS and CDR2 is FNYEAQ. The junction had 16 bases not matched to a gene; V was cut back by 5 bases and J by 6 bases. This CDR3 spans 16 amino acids. The CDR3 DNA reads as TGTGCCAGCAGCCCTGAGTGGGGGAGGGCTGGGGGCGAGCAGTACTTC. Translated: CASSPEWGRAGGEQYF.

This chain connects TRBV2 to TRBJ2-3; the match to TRBD2 covers 7 bases. This CDR3 is 14 amino acids long. V dropped 7 bases and J dropped 5; count of bases not matched to a gene: 9. The germline V gene has CDR1 SNHLY and CDR2 FYNNEI. In DNA, the CDR3 is TGTGCCAGCACGGGGGGATCTTCGAGAGATACGCAGTATTTT. Amino acid sequence: CASTGGSSRDTQYF.